This T cell receptor beta chain was found in a study of blood T cell repertoires in COVID-19. Study at large: Researchers got acute and convalescent COVID-19 samples from the United States, Italy and Spain. In each case, the material was cDNA or gDNA derived from T cells, B-cell-depleted T cells, or PBMCs.

How the authors handled the data: From reference gene primer amplification, estimates of nucleated cell counts were derived. The table came from immunoSEQ multiplex PCR; TCRdb's copy has only in-frame clones and leaves some out. The V and J calls and the clone size are those of that table, but D and trimming were determined from the DNA. Here the sample spans about 150,000 clones, approximately 82% being singletons. The count of this clone is one. CDR3 length: 16 amino acids. CDR1 LNHDA and CDR2 SQIVND come from the germline V gene (reference sequence). Trimming removed 8 bases from V and 7 bases from J; junction bases left unmatched: 13.

The chain employs TRBV19 and TRBJ2-1, with 11 bases that match TRBD2. Sequenced material: peripheral blood. This receptor was obtained from a woman aged 45-60 years with acute or convalescent COVID-19. The CDR3 reads CASGIGTSGPGNEQFF. For the CDR3, the DNA is TGTGCCAGTGGAATTGGGACTAGCGGTCCGGGGAATGAGCAGTTCTTC. The variable domain in full, with the rest retrieved from reference TRBV19 and TRBJ2-1, is DGGITQSPKYLFRKEGQNVTLSCEQNLNHDAMYWYRQDPGQGLRLIYYSQIVNDFQKGDIAEGYSVSREKKESFPLTVTSAQKNPTAFYLCASGIGTSGPGNEQFFGPGTRLTVL.